Each of the 20 T cell receptor beta chains below was sequenced from the same sample in a study of blood T cell repertoires in COVID-19. TCRdb's copy holds only in-frame clones and misses some; the assay was immunoSEQ multiplex PCR. Of over 150,000 clones listed, around 90% were seen once; the top ten hold 3.9%. Sequencing input: peripheral blood. Receptors originate from a woman in her fifties or sixties who had recovered from COVID-19.

V usage is TRBV3-1 (or the pseudogene TRBV3-2) and J usage is TRBJ1-3; D call uncertain. V was clipped by 0 bases and J by 4 bases, with 4 bases between them. The germline gives CDR1 LGHDT, CDR2 YNNKEL (reference sequence). This CDR3 contains 13 residues. CDR3 DNA sequence: TGTGCCAGCAGCCAAGACCTAGGAAACACCATATATTTT. Amino acid sequence: CASSQDLGNTIYF.

This chain joins TRBV6-2 or TRBV6-3 and TRBJ1-5; D remains ambiguous. The CDR3 consists of 15 residues. Germline CDR1 and CDR2: MNHEY and SVGEGT. V was clipped by 0 bases and J by 1 base, with 7 bases between them. CDR3 sequence reads: CASSYSSGSNQPQHF. CDR3 DNA: TGTGCCAGCAGTTACTCGTCGGGGAGCAATCAGCCCCAGCATTTT.

The chain links TRBV2 to TRBJ2-7; the match to TRBD1 covers 9 bases. In germline, CDR1 is SNHLY, CDR2 FYNNEI. The CDR3 covers 15 residues. With V trimmed by 3 bases and J by 4 bases, 7 bases remained unmatched. The CDR3 region is CASSEAGTGRYEQYF. CDR3 nucleotides: TGTGCCAGCAGTGAGGCCGGGACAGGGCGATACGAGCAGTACTTC.

The chain combines TRBV18 with TRBJ1-1; D is possibly TRBD1 (6 bases). Germline-derived CDR1 and CDR2 are KGHSH and LQKENI. The germline V and J ends were trimmed by 3 bases and 5 bases, with 16 bases remaining between them. The CDR3 is made up of 15 amino acids. DNA of the CDR3: TGTGCCAGCTCACCCTCCTTGGGGGGGCAGACTGAAGCTTTCTTT. This sequence encodes CASSPSLGGQTEAFF.

This clone has only a few counts. This rearrangement joins TRBV28 to TRBJ1-2, with 7 bases fitting TRBD1. This CDR3 is 12 amino acids long. Trimming removed 6 bases from V and 5 bases from J; junction bases left unmatched: 3. CDR1 is MDHEN, CDR2 SYDVKM, per germline. The CDR3 nucleotides read TGTGCCAGCAGCCAGGGGGGTTATGGCTACACCTTC. This codes for CASSQGGYGYTF.

This clone showed up just once. This sequence joins TRBV15 and TRBJ2-3, with no clear D. The CDR3 consists of 15 residues. The germline V gene encodes CDR1 LNHNV and CDR2 YYDKDF (reference sequence). Trimming cost V 0 bases and J 1 base, with 8 bases left between them. DNA for the CDR3: TGTGCCACCAGCAGAGATAGGCAGGGCACAGATACGCAGTATTTT. It encodes CATSRDRQGTDTQYF.

The genes are TRBV18 and TRBJ1-6; D might be TRBD1 (6 bases). Germline V gene lookup returns CDR1 KGHSH and CDR2 LQKENI. This CDR3 has 13 amino acids. V was pared by 2 bases and J by 8 bases, with 7 bases between. The CDR3 DNA reads as TGTGCCAGCTCACCATCAGGGGATTCACCCCTCCACTTT. It encodes CASSPSGDSPLHF.

The J gene is TRBJ1-1, the V gene TRBV18; TRBD1 might be the D (6 bases). V lost 3 bases, J lost 5 bases, and 10 bases lay in between. The CDR3 has 13 residues. Germline V CDR1 and CDR2: KGHSH, LQKENI. Here the CDR3 DNA reads TGTGCCAGCTCACCCCGGACAGATACTGAAGCTTTCTTT. Translated, it gives CASSPRTDTEAFF.

This chain joins TRBV7-2 and TRBJ1-3, with TRBD1 matching 8 bases. Looked up from germline, CDR1 is SGHTA and CDR2 is FQGNSA. The ends lost 5 bases at V and 0 bases at J; junction bases unmatched: 6. The CDR3 spans 16 residues. The DNA of the CDR3 is TGTGCCAGCAGCCCCCGACAGGGGTCCTCTGGAAACACCATATATTTT. Translation: CASSPRQGSSGNTIYF.

J is TRBJ1-5 and V is TRBV30; no firm D call. Germline lookup yields CDR1 GTSNPN and CDR2 SVGIG (reference sequence). The CDR3 covers 13 residues. V lost 1 base, J lost 4 bases, and 8 bases lay in between. Here the CDR3 reads CAWSGGRNQPQHF. The CDR3 bases are TGTGCCTGGAGTGGAGGGCGGAATCAGCCCCAGCATTTT. Variable domain in full (rest from reference TRBV30 and TRBJ1-5): SQTIHQWPATLVQPVGSPLSLECTVEGTSNPNLYWYRQAAGRGLQLLFYSVGIGQISSEVPQNLSASRPQDRQFILSSKKLLLSDSGFYLCAWSGGRNQPQHFGDGTRLSIL.

The chain joins TRBV11-2 to TRBJ2-1; 16 positions agree with TRBD2. This CDR3 region has 18 residues. After removal of 1 base from V and 9 bases from J, the junction contained 9 bases not matched to a gene. The V gene's germline CDR1 is SGHAT and CDR2 FQNNGV. DNA of the CDR3: TGTGCCAGCAGCTTAGGGGCGGGACTAGCGGGGGGGCTTGGTGAGCAGTTCTTC. Translated: CASSLGAGLAGGLGEQFF.

The V gene is TRBV3-1 (or the pseudogene TRBV3-2), the J gene TRBJ1-1; D uncertain. The V end was cut by 1 base, the J end by 3 bases, with 6 bases between. The CDR3 is 13 amino acids. In germline, CDR1 is LGHDT, CDR2 YNNKEL (reference sequence). CDR3 nucleotides: TGTGCCAGCAGCCAAGGGAGAGACACTGAAGCTTTCTTT. It yields the protein CASSQGRDTEAFF.

This chain uses TRBV18 with TRBJ2-5; D is unresolved. V was shortened by 3 bases and J by 5 bases, with 13 bases between the two germline ends. Germline V gene data show CDR1 as KGHSH and CDR2 as LQKENI. This CDR3 comprises 14 residues. This CDR3 is CASSPSFDVETQYF. In nucleotides, the CDR3 is TGTGCCAGCTCACCCAGTTTCGATGTGGAGACCCAGTACTTC.

This sequence joins TRBV6-1 and TRBJ2-3; tentative D call: TRBD2 (6 bases). The CDR3 covers 15 residues. Trimming stripped 2 bases from V and 2 bases from J, with 11 bases between. In germline, CDR1 is MNHNS, CDR2 SASEGT. The CDR3 DNA reads TGTGCCAGCAGTGAATTAGCGGCACCCACAGATACGCAGTATTTT. This encodes CASSELAAPTDTQYF.

This clone is a singleton in its sample. The gene calls are TRBV7-9 and TRBJ2-2; D perhaps matches TRBD1 (5 bases). The CDR3 length is 14 residues. V was trimmed by 5 bases and J by 6 bases, leaving 13 bases between them. Per germline, CDR1 SEHNR and CDR2 FQNEAQ (reference sequence). CDR3 residues: CASSAPQVPGELFF. The CDR3 bases are TGTGCCAGCAGCGCCCCACAGGTTCCCGGGGAGCTGTTTTTT.

The V call is TRBV11-3, the J call TRBJ2-1, with TRBD2 matching 16 bases. There are 16 residues in the CDR3. The V gene end was trimmed by 5 bases and the J gene end by 6 bases; junction bases not matched to a gene: 4. CDR1 and CDR2 from the germline V gene are SGHNT and YENEEA. CDR3 in amino acids: CASSTGTSGGGNEQFF. In DNA, the CDR3 is TGTGCCAGCAGCACAGGGACTAGCGGGGGGGGCAATGAGCAGTTCTTC.

The V and J genes are TRBV5-1 and TRBJ1-4; 7 positions agree with TRBD1. The trim removed 1 base at V and 7 bases at J, leaving 4 bases unmatched. CDR3 length: 14 amino acids. Germline V gene data show CDR1 as SGHRS and CDR2 as YFSETQ. The chain's CDR3 is CASSLQGGGEKLFF. CDR3 sequence (DNA): TGCGCCAGCAGCTTGCAGGGGGGCGGTGAAAAACTGTTTTTT.

The DNA for the CDR3 is TGTGCCACCCACGGAGGCAGGGAGGGACAGCCCCAGCATTTT. Its translation: CATHGGREGQPQHF. The rearrangement joins TRBV24-1 to TRBJ1-5; a weak D match, TRBD1 (5 bases). Trimming shortened V by 9 bases and J by 7 bases, and 18 bases separated the two germline ends. The CDR3 totals 14 residues. CDR1 and CDR2 (germline): KGHDR, SFDVKD.

This clone was seen just once. This rearrangement joins TRBV10-3 to TRBJ2-7; D may be TRBD1 (6 bases). Trimming pared 7 bases from V and 6 bases from J, leaving 22 bases between. Germline-derived CDR1 and CDR2 are ENHRY and SYGVKD. CDR3 length equals 15 residues. The CDR3 coding sequence is TGTGCCATCACCAAAACCCCCAGGGGAAACGGCGAGCAGTACTTC. Protein product: CAITKTPRGNGEQYF.

This rearrangement joins TRBV3-1 (or the pseudogene TRBV3-2) to TRBJ2-7; a possible D gene is TRBD1 (6 bases). Trimming took 4 bases from V and 5 from J, leaving 12 bases between them. The germline gives CDR1 LGHDT, CDR2 YNNKEL (reference sequence). CDR3 length: 13 amino acids. The CDR3, as DNA: TGTGCCAGCAGCCTTGTCTGGGGGCACGAGCAGTACTTC. Its translation is CASSLVWGHEQYF.